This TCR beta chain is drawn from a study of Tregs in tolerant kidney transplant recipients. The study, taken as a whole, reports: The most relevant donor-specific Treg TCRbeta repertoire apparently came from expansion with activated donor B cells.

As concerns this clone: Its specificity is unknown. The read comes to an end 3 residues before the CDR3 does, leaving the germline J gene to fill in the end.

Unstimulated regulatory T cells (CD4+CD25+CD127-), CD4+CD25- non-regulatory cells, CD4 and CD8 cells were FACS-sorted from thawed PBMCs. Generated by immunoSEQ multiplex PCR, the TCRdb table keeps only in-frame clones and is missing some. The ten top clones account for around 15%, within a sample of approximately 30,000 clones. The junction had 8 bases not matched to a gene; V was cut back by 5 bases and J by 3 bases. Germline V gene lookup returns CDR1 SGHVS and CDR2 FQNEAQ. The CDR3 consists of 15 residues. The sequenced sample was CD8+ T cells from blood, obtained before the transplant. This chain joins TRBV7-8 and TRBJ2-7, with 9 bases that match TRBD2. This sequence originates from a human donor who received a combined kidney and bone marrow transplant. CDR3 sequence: CASSHSGSLDYEQYF. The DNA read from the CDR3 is TGTGCCAGCAGCCATAGCGGGAGCCTAGACTACGAG.